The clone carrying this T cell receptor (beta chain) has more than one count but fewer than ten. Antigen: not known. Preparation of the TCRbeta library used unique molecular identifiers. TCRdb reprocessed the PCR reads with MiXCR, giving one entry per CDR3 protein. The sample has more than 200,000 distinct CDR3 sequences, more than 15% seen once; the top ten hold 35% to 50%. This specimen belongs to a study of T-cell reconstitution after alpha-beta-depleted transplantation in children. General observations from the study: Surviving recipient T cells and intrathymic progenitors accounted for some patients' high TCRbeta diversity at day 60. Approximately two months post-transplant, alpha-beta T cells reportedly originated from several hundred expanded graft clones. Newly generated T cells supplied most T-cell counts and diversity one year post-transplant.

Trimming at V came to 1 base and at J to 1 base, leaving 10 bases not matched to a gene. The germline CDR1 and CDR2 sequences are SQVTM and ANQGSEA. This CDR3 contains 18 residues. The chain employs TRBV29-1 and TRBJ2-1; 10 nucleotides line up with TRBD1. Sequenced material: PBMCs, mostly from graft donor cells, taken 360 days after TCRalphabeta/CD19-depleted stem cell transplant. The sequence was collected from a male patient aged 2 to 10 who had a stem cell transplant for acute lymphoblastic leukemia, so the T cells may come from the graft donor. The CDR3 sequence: CSVEGGVTGGFSYNEQFF. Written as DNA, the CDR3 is TGCAGCGTTGAAGGGGGGGTGACAGGGGGCTTTTCCTACAATGAGCAGTTCTTC.